The 26 T cell receptor beta chains below all came from one sample that was sequenced in a study of blood T cells in healthy people across ages. The second PCR ran about 6 to 12 cycles with a sample-barcoded 5' primer and J-beta primers. TCRdb re-analysed the 5' RACE reads in MiXCR, keeping a single row per CDR3 protein. The table records about 750,000 distinct CDR3 sequences, 53% of them present only once. Sequenced: blood. The receptor set was obtained from a man older than 75 in good health.

This clonotype came up a few times. The gene calls are TRBV29-1 and TRBJ2-4; 8 bases match TRBD1. Gene TRBJ2-7 matches the end of the DNA better, so the J call may be wrong. The length of the CDR3 is 15 residues. Germline V gives CDR1 SQVTM, CDR2 ANQGSEA. The CDR3 region has the DNA TGCAGCGTTGGCTTCCGCAGGGGGCCAATGTACGAGCAGTACTTC. It codes for CSVGFRRGPMYEQYF.

This clonotype turned up a few times. J is TRBJ2-3 and V is TRBV7-2; the D is unclear. The germline V gene has CDR1 SGHTA and CDR2 FQGNSA. The CDR3 sequence is 11 residues long. The V and J ends lost 1 base and 10 bases respectively, with 6 bases between them. CDR3 sequence (DNA): TGTGCCAGCAGCTTAGAGTGGTCGCAGTATTTT. Residues: CASSLEWSQYF. Variable domain in full (rest from reference TRBV7-2 and TRBJ2-3): GAGVSQSPSNKVTEKGKDVELRCDPISGHTALYWYRQSLGQGLEFLIYFQGNSAPDKSGLPSDRFSAERTGGSVSTLTIQRTQQEDSAVYLCASSLEWSQYFGPGTRLTVL.

The gene calls are TRBV3-1 and TRBJ1-1; D is perhaps TRBD1 (5 bases). Trimming stripped 7 bases from V and 4 bases from J, with 16 bases between. Germline assignment: CDR1 LGHDT and CDR2 YNNKEL (reference sequence). CDR3 length equals 14 residues. In DNA form, the CDR3 reads TGTGCCAGCAAAACCAGGGCCGAGGGCACTGAAGCTTTCTTT. Amino acid sequence: CASKTRAEGTEAFF.

The chain employs TRBV5-1 and TRBJ2-1; 7 nucleotides align to TRBD2. Trimming took 4 bases from V and 3 from J; bases not matched to a gene: 10. The CDR3 is made up of 16 amino acids. Germline V gives CDR1 SGHRS, CDR2 YFSETQ. The DNA for the CDR3 is TGCGCCAGCAGCCCGGGGCGTCTAGCGGTCTACAATGAGCAGTTCTTC. This encodes CASSPGRLAVYNEQFF. The complete variable domain, with remaining parts taken from reference TRBV5-1 and TRBJ2-1, reads KAGVTQTPRYLIKTRGQQVTLSCSPISGHRSVSWYQQTPGQGLQFLFEYFSETQRNKGNFPGRFSGRQFSNSRSEMNVSTLELGDSALYLCASSPGRLAVYNEQFFGPGTRLTVL.

V is TRBV10-3 and J is TRBJ2-5; no clear D. V was shortened by 8 bases and J by 11 bases, with 18 bases between the two germline ends. Per germline, CDR1 ENHRY and CDR2 SYGVKD. This CDR3 region has 12 residues. DNA for the CDR3: TGTGCCATCGCGGTCTCCCCCAATGAGCAGTACTTC. It is translated as CAIAVSPNEQYF.

V usage is TRBV4-2 and J usage is TRBJ2-1, with D possibly matching TRBD2 (6 bases). Near its end, the DNA agrees better with TRBJ2-7, so the J call may be wrong. Per the germline V gene, CDR1 is LGHNA and CDR2 is YNFKEQ. The CDR3 contains 18 residues. The CDR3 here is CASSQDPGTPSSYNEQYF. For the CDR3, the DNA is TGTGCCAGCAGCCAAGATCCTGGGACTCCAAGCTCCTACAATGAGCAGTACTTC.

The V gene is TRBV2, the J gene TRBJ1-4; no reliable D call. This CDR3 has 14 amino acids. The ends were cut back, 5 bases at V and 0 bases at J, with 7 bases in the middle. Germline loops: CDR1 SNHLY, CDR2 FYNNEI. For the CDR3, the DNA is TGTGCCAGCAGTTTTCATGCAACTAATGAAAAACTGTTTTTT. It codes for CASSFHATNEKLFF.

The chain joins TRBV21-1 to TRBJ2-2; the D call in the table, TRBD1, was not verified against the DNA. TRBV21-1 is assigned pseudogene status. The CDR3 is made up of 16 amino acids. The CDR3 loop reads CASSKAGQGNTGELFF. The CDR3 bases are TGTGCCAGCAGCAAAGCGGGACAGGGGAACACCGGGGAGCTGTTTTTT.

This clonotype was seen ten or more times. The chain recombines TRBV29-1 with TRBJ2-4, with D tentatively TRBD1 (5 bases). Trimming left V 1 base short and J 6 bases short, with 16 bases between. CDR3 size: 15 residues. Germline V gene lookup returns CDR1 SQVTM and CDR2 ANQGSEA. The chain's CDR3 is CSVEAGWGRANIQYF. DNA of the CDR3: TGCAGCGTTGAAGCGGGCTGGGGCAGGGCAAACATTCAGTACTTC.

The chain has TRBV14 and TRBJ2-5; D uncertain. The J call may be faulty, since TRBJ2-7 better matches the DNA end. Germline CDR1 SGHDN, CDR2 FVKESK. CDR3 length equals 12 residues. Here the CDR3 reads CASSHSISEQYF. CDR3 bases: TGTGCCAGCAGCCATTCAATCTCCGAGCAGTACTTC.

This clonotype was observed a handful of times. The rearrangement joins TRBV20-1 to TRBJ2-1; D may be TRBD1 or TRBD2 (6 bases each). The V end lost 3 bases, the J end lost 15 bases, and 21 bases lay between the germline ends. The CDR3 extends over 13 amino acids. Germline CDR1 is DFQATT and CDR2 is SNEGSKA (reference sequence). DNA of the CDR3: TGCAGTGCTAGCGTCACGGTAGGGGGGAGACCGTTCTTC. This codes for CSASVTVGGRPFF.

The V and J genes are TRBV7-9 and TRBJ2-1; 7 nucleotides agree with TRBD2. CDR3 length: 15 amino acids. Trimming at V came to 1 base and at J to 6 bases, leaving 6 bases not matched to a gene. CDR1 SEHNR and CDR2 FQNEAQ come from the germline V gene (reference sequence). CDR3 in amino acids: CASSLGPGTTNEQFF. DNA for the CDR3: TGTGCCAGCAGCTTAGGGCCCGGGACTACCAATGAGCAGTTCTTC.

The chain is built from TRBV11-2 and TRBJ2-1; D gene uncertain. The ends were cut back, 4 bases at V and 3 bases at J, with 25 bases in the middle. The CDR3 runs to 19 residues. Germline CDR1 and CDR2: SGHAT and FQNNGV. CDR3 sequence (DNA): TGTGCCAGCAGCTCCTTTCCCCTAATTAGGGCCCGAAACTACAATGAGCAGTTCTTC. Amino acid sequence: CASSSFPLIRARNYNEQFF.

The V gene is TRBV7-3, the J gene TRBJ2-1; weak D call: TRBD1 (6 bases). Deletions cut 5 bases from V and 0 bases from J, with 17 bases between. The germline CDR1 and CDR2 sequences are SGHTA and FQGTGA. CDR3 length: 17 residues. CDR3 bases: TGTGCCAGCAGCACCCAAGGGGGTAGGGACTCCTACAATGAGCAGTTCTTC. It specifies CASSTQGGRDSYNEQFF.

V usage is TRBV13 and J usage is TRBJ2-1, with a tentative D call TRBD2 (6 bases). The V gene's germline CDR1 is PRHDT and CDR2 FYEKMQ (reference sequence). Trimming cost V 0 bases and J 3 bases, with 12 bases left between them. CDR3 length equals 16 residues. The CDR3 sequence: CASSLGGQGGYNEQFF. DNA for the CDR3: TGTGCCAGCAGCTTAGGCGGTCAGGGAGGCTACAATGAGCAGTTCTTC. The whole variable domain, remainder taken from reference TRBV13 and TRBJ2-1, is AAGVIQSPRHLIKEKRETATLKCYPIPRHDTVYWYQQGPGQDPQFLISFYEKMQSDKGSIPDRFSAQQFSDYHSELNMSSLELGDSALYFCASSLGGQGGYNEQFFGPGTRLTVL.

The chain carries TRBV4-1 and TRBJ2-5; TRBD2 aligns across 8 bases. This CDR3 contains 16 residues. Per the germline V gene, CDR1 is MGHRA and CDR2 is YSYEKL. The junction had 11 bases not matched to a gene; V was cut back by 4 bases and J by 4 bases. In DNA form, the CDR3 reads TGCGCCAGCAGCCCGTTAGAGCGGGGGCGGGGAGAGACCCAGTACTTC. It translates to CASSPLERGRGETQYF.

The chain employs TRBV29-1 and TRBJ2-7, with D uncertain. V was trimmed by 4 bases and J by 0 bases, leaving 10 bases between them. This CDR3 is 13 amino acids long. CDR1 SQVTM and CDR2 ANQGSEA come from the germline V gene. This CDR3 reads CSVVWWGSYEQYF. The CDR3 region has the DNA TGCAGCGTTGTATGGTGGGGCTCCTACGAGCAGTACTTC.

The V and J genes are TRBV6-2 or TRBV6-3 and TRBJ2-1; 11 nucleotides match TRBD2. The CDR3 extends over 16 amino acids. V gave up 5 bases and J gave up 4 bases; unmatched junction bases: 7. Per germline, CDR1 MNHEY and CDR2 SVGEGT. This CDR3 is CASSARLAGLYNEQFF. The DNA of the CDR3 is TGTGCCAGCAGTGCCCGACTAGCGGGATTGTACAATGAGCAGTTCTTC.

Concerning this clonotype: A much larger clone lies one base from this, so it may be a read error. This chain links TRBV29-1 with TRBJ2-7; 7 nucleotides align to TRBD1. The V gene end was trimmed by 1 base and the J gene end by 4 bases; junction bases not matched to a gene: 7. The CDR3 length is 14 residues. The germline V gene encodes CDR1 SQVTM and CDR2 ANQGSEA. CDR3 sequence: CSVEVRQGRYEQYF. CDR3 in DNA: TGCAGCGTTGAAGTTCGACAGGGACGGTACGAGCAGTACTTC.

The rearrangement uses TRBV6-5 and TRBJ2-1; no reliable D call. The length of the CDR3 is 15 residues. V was clipped by 2 bases and J by 6 bases, with 14 bases between them. The germline gives CDR1 MNHEY, CDR2 SVGAGI. In nucleotides, the CDR3 is TGTGCCAGCAGTTACCTCCCGACCTCTCTCAATGAGCAGTTCTTC. It yields the protein CASSYLPTSLNEQFF.

A single count supports this clonotype. The J gene is TRBJ2-3, the V gene TRBV7-9, with D perhaps being TRBD1 or TRBD2 (5 bases each). Germline V gene data show CDR1 as SEHNR and CDR2 as FQNEAQ (reference sequence). Between the trimmed V and J ends, which lost 5 bases and 3 bases, there was a span of 18 bases. CDR3 length equals 16 residues. CDR3 sequence: CASSPTGTVKTDTQYF. CDR3 DNA sequence: TGTGCCAGCAGCCCAACCGGGACCGTAAAAACAGATACGCAGTATTTT.

In this sample, this clonotype turned up a few times. The V and J genes are TRBV5-6 and TRBJ2-7; TRBD1 agrees at 9 bases. CDR1 is SGHDT, CDR2 YYEEEE, per germline. The CDR3 is 14 residues long. J was trimmed by 2 bases and V by 6 bases; bases with no gene match: 6. Here the CDR3 reads CASTRQGVPYEQYF. As DNA, the CDR3 is TGTGCCAGCACCCGACAGGGGGTTCCCTACGAGCAGTACTTC.

This clonotype turned up a few times. This rearrangement joins TRBV12-3 or TRBV12-4 to TRBJ2-1; D may be TRBD1 or TRBD2 (5 bases each). The V gene lost 8 bases and the J gene lost 3 bases, with 20 bases spanning the gap. There are 16 residues in the CDR3. The CDR3 nucleotides are TGTGCCAGCCACCCTCGGGGCGGGTTAGTCTACAATGAGCAGTTCTTC. Translating gives CASHPRGGLVYNEQFF.

The chain combines TRBV29-1 with TRBJ2-6; D is undetermined. The CDR3 spans 13 residues. Germline values: CDR1 SQVTM, CDR2 ANQGSEA. Trimming removed 5 bases from V and 1 base from J, with 6 bases in between. The CDR3 protein is CSVQRSGANVLTF. The CDR3 DNA reads as TGCAGCGTTCAGAGGTCTGGGGCCAACGTCCTGACTTTC.

The CDR3 region is CASTPDGSRSYNEQFF. In DNA form, the CDR3 reads TGCGCCAGCACACCGGACGGGAGCAGGTCCTACAATGAGCAGTTCTTC. This chain links TRBV5-1 with TRBJ2-1; perhaps TRBD2 as D (6 bases). V dropped 6 bases and J dropped 1 base, with 17 bases sitting between them. Germline values: CDR1 SGHRS, CDR2 YFSETQ. This CDR3 has 16 residues.

V gene TRBV20-1 combines with J gene TRBJ1-5; TRBD1 matches 10 bases. This CDR3 is built from 17 residues. CDR1 and CDR2 from the germline V gene are DFQATT and SNEGSKA (reference sequence). After removal of 2 bases from V and 1 base from J, the junction contained 8 bases not matched to a gene. This CDR3 is CSARRPTGGRSNQPQHF. CDR3 sequence (DNA): TGCAGTGCTAGACGCCCGACAGGGGGCAGGAGCAATCAGCCCCAGCATTTT.